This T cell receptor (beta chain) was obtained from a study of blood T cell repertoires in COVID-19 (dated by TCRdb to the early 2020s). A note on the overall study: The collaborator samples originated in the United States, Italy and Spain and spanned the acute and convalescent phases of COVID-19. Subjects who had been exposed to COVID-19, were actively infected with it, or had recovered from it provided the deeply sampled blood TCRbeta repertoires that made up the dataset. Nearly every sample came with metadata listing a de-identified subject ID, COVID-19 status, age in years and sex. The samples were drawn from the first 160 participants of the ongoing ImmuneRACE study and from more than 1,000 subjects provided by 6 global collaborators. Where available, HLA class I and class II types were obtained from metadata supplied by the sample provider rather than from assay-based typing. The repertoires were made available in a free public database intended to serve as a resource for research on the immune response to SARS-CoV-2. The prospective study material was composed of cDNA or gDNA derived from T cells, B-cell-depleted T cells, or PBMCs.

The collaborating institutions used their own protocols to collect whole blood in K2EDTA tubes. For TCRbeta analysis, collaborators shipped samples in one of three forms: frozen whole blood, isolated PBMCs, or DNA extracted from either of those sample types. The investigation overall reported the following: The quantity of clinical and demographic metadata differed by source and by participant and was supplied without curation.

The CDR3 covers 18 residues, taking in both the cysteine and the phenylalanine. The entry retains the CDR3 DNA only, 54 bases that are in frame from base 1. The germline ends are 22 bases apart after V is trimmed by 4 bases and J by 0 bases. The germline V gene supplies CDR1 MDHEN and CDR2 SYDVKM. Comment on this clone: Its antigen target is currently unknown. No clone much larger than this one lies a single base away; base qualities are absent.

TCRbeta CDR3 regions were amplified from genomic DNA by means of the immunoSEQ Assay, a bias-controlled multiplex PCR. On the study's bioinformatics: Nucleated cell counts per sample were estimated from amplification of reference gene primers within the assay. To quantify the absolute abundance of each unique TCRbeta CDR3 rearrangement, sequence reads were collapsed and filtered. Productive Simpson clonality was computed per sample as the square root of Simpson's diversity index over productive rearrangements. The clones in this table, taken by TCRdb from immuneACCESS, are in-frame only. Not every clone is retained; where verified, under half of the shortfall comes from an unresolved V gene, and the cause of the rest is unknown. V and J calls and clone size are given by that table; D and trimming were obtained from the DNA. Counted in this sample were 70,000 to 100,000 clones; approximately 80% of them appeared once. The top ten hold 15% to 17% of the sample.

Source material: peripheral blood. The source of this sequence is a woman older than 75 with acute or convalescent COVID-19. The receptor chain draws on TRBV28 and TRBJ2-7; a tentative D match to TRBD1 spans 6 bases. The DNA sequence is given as TGTGCCAGCAGTTCGCCTTTCTACAGGGACGGCAACTCCTACGAGCAGTACTTC. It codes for CASSSPFYRDGNSYEQYF.